Only a few counts were recorded for the clone carrying this TCR beta chain. The data derive from a study of blood T cell repertoires in COVID-19. Study at large: The samples span acute and convalescent COVID-19 from the United States, Italy and Spain. PBMCs, B-cell-depleted T cells, or T cells provided the cDNA or gDNA that made up the material.

In the original analysis: Nucleated cell counts were estimated from reference gene primer amplification. TCRdb's table, derived via immunoSEQ multiplex PCR, lists solely in-frame clones and lacks some. The V and J calls and clone size were taken over from that table, and D and trimming were inferred from the DNA. The table includes some 140,000 clones, 60% to 80% detected once. This CDR3 is built from 15 residues. V was trimmed by 0 bases and J by 4 bases, leaving 13 bases between them. Germline V gene sequence: CDR1 SGHNT, CDR2 YYREEE (reference sequence). The sequenced material came from peripheral blood. This chain connects TRBV5-4 to TRBJ2-5; D may be TRBD2 (5 bases). This sequence originates from a man in his sixties who had recovered from COVID-19. CDR3 sequence reads: CASSLGGSGGETQYF. DNA for the CDR3: TGTGCCAGCAGCTTGGGAGGGAGTGGTGGAGAGACCCAGTACTTC.